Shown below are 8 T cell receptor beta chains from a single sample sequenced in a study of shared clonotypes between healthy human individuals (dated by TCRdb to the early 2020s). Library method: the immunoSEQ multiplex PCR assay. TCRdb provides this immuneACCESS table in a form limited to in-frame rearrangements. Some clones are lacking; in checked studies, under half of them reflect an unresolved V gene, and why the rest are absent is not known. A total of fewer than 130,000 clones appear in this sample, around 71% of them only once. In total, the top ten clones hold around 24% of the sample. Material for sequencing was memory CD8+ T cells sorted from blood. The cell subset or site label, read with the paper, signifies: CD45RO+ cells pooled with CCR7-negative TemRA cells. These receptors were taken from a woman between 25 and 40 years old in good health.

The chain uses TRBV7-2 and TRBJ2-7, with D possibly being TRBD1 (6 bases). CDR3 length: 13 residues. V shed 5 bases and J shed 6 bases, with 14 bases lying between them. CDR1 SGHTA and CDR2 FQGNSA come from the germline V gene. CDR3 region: CASSQGTSGEQYF. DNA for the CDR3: TGTGCCAGCAGCCAGGGGACGAGTGGCGAGCAGTACTTC.

The CDR3 DNA reads as TGTGCCAGCAGTGAAATCAGGGGGGGCTCTGGGGCCAACGTCCTGACTTTC. This codes for CASSEIRGGSGANVLTF. The chain links TRBV25-1 to TRBJ2-6; the D gene could be TRBD1 or TRBD2 (7 bases each). The V gene's germline CDR1 is MGHDK and CDR2 SYGVNS. Trimming removed 2 bases at V and 0 bases at J, with 11 bases between. The CDR3 runs 17 residues.

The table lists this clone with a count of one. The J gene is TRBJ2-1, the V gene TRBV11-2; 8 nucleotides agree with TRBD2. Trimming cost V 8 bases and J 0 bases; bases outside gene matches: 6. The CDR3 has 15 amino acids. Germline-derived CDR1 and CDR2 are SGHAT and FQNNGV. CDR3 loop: CASRGGVSSYNEQFF. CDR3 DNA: TGTGCCAGCCGGGGGGGTGTAAGCTCCTACAATGAGCAGTTCTTC.

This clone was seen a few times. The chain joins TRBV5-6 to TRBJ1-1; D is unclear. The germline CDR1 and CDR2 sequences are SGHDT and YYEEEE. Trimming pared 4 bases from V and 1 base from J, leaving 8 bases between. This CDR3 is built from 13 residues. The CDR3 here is CASSTGRNTEAFF. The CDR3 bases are TGTGCCAGCAGCACCGGTAGGAACACTGAAGCTTTCTTT.

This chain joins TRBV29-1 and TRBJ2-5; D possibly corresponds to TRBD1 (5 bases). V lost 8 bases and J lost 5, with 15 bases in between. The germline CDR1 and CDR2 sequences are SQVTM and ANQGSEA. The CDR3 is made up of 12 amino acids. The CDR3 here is CSSGYRGETQYF. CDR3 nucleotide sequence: TGCAGCTCAGGGTATAGGGGTGAGACCCAGTACTTC.

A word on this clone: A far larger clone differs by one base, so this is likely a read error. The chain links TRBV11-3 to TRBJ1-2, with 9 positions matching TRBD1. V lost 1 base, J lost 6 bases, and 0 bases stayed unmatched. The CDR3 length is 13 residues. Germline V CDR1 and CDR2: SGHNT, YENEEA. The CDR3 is CASSLGTGDGYTF. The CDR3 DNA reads TGTGCCAGCAGCTTAGGGACAGGGGATGGCTACACCTTC.

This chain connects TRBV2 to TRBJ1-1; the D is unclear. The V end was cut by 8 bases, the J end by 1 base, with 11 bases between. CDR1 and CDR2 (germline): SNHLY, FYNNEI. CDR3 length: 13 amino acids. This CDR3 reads CASGHAANTEAFF. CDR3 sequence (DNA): TGTGCCAGCGGCCACGCCGCGAACACTGAAGCTTTCTTT.

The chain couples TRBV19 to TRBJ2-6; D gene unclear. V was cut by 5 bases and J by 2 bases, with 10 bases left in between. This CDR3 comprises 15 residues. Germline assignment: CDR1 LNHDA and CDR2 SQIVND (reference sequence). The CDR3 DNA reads TGTGCCAGTAGTCCAACACCACCTGGGGCCAACGTCCTGACTTTC. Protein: CASSPTPPGANVLTF.